A selection of T cell receptor beta chains follows, all from one sample in a study of blood T cell repertoires in COVID-19. Libraries were prepared by immunoSEQ multiplex PCR; TCRdb keeps only in-frame clonotypes and omits some of them. The sample lists hundreds of thousands of clones, around 84% seen once, with approximately 7.4% in the top ten. Sequencing used PBMCs or T cells enriched from blood (not recorded which). These receptors were obtained from a woman in her thirties or forties with acute COVID-19. CDR3s include the opening cysteine and the closing phenylalanine or tryptophan. A D gene is named only where the DNA matches it firmly. Expanded clones get a size class; other rows say once, few or many, or leave the size out.

>15|TRBJ2-1|NA|TRBV5-1|NA
CASSLAQERYNEQFF
TGCGCCAGCAGCTTGGCGCAGGAACGGTACAATGAGCAGTTCTTC
>14|TRBJ2-1|NA|TRBV11-2|TRBD2
CASSPVGGQKEQFF
TGTGCCAGCAGCCCAGTGGGAGGGCAGAAGGAGCAGTTCTTC
>13|TRBJ2-5|NA|TRBV24-1|NA
CATRTSGQETQYF
TGTGCCACCCGAACTTCGGGCCAAGAGACCCAGTACTTC
>13|TRBJ1-2|NA|TRBV12-3/TRBV12-4|NA
CASSQGGGYGYTF
TGTGCCAGCAGCCAAGGGGGTGGCTATGGCTACACCTTC
>14|TRBJ1-1|once|TRBV30|NA
CAWSVTRGNTEAFF
TGTGCCTGGAGTGTGACCCGGGGAAACACTGAAGCTTTCTTT
>16|TRBJ1-5|NA|TRBV25-1|TRBD1
CASSEHRGDSNQPQHF
TGTGCCAGCAGTGAACACAGGGGAGATAGCAATCAGCCCCAGCATTTT
>13|TRBJ1-6|NA|TRBV6-5|NA
CASSVGAESPLHF
TGTGCCAGCAGCGTTGGGGCGGAATCACCCCTCCACTTT
>14|TRBJ1-5|NA|TRBV19|NA
CASSIGGNNQPQHF
TGTGCCAGTAGTATTGGAGGGAACAATCAGCCCCAGCATTTT
>17|TRBJ1-3|NA|TRBV28|NA
CASSLYPPTGAGNTIYF
TGTGCCAGCAGTTTATACCCCCCGACAGGTGCTGGAAACACCATATATTTT
>18|TRBJ2-3|NA|TRBV28|TRBD2
CASSLWASGRAEADTQYF
TGTGCCAGCAGTTTATGGGCTAGCGGGAGGGCCGAGGCAGATACGCAGTATTTT
>14|TRBJ1-1|once|TRBV6-5|TRBD1
CASSWTGGSTEAFF
TGTGCCAGCAGTTGGACAGGAGGGTCCACTGAAGCTTTCTTT
>15|TRBJ2-1|NA|TRBV21-1|NA
CASSKGESSYNEQFF
TGTGCCAGCAGCAAAGGGGAGAGCTCCTACAATGAGCAGTTCTTC
>14|TRBJ1-5|few|TRBV20-1|NA
CSASRGGPGQPQHF
TGCAGTGCTAGTAGGGGGGGCCCAGGCCAGCCCCAGCATTTT
>13|TRBJ1-1|few|TRBV19|NA
CASSILGDTEAFF
TGTGCCAGTAGTATACTGGGCGACACTGAAGCTTTCTTT
>15|TRBJ1-4|once|TRBV4-3|TRBD1
CASSRTGWSNEKLFF
TGCGCCAGCAGCCGGACAGGGTGGTCTAATGAAAAACTGTTTTTT
>13|TRBJ2-1|once|TRBV6-6|TRBD2
CASTLAGGNEQFF
TGTGCCAGCACGCTAGCGGGAGGTAATGAGCAGTTCTTC
>15|TRBJ1-2|NA|TRBV11-2|NA
CASSQRGSTYDGYTF
TGTGCCAGCAGCCAACGGGGATCTACGTATGATGGCTACACCTTC
>18|TRBJ1-3|NA|TRBV9|NA
CASSVEVTQPSSGNTIYF
TGTGCCAGCAGCGTAGAAGTAACGCAACCGAGCTCTGGAAACACCATATATTTT
>14|TRBJ1-4|NA|TRBV11-2|TRBD1
CASSSGTGFEKLFF
TGTGCCAGCAGCTCCGGGACAGGGTTTGAAAAACTGTTTTTT
>14|TRBJ2-2|NA|TRBV5-4|TRBD1
CASSSYRGAGELFF
TGTGCCAGCAGCTCCTACAGGGGAGCCGGGGAGCTGTTTTTT
>17|TRBJ1-3|NA|TRBV15|NA
CATSRFMAAPSGNTIYF
TGTGCCACCAGCAGATTCATGGCGGCTCCCTCTGGAAACACCATATATTTT
>15|TRBJ1-2|few|TRBV21-1|NA
CASSKEDAGRYGYTF
TGTGCCAGCAGCAAAGAGGACGCAGGGAGGTATGGCTACACCTTC
>16|TRBJ2-5|NA|TRBV5-1|NA
CASSDVAGPQVETQYF
TGCGCCAGCAGTGACGTGGCGGGACCTCAGGTAGAGACCCAGTACTTC
>19|TRBJ2-7|NA|TRBV7-9|NA
CASSQLGGFIGRSSYEQYF
TGTGCCAGCAGCCAATTAGGGGGGTTTATCGGGAGGTCTTCCTACGAGCAGTACTTC
>15|TRBJ1-5|NA|TRBV6-2/TRBV6-3|NA
CASSLKLLGNQPQHF
TGTGCCAGCAGTCTAAAACTCCTCGGGAATCAGCCCCAGCATTTT
>17|TRBJ1-2|NA|TRBV21-1|NA
CASSKVPRSQCSYGYTF
TGTGCCAGCAGCAAAGTTCCCCGGTCTCAATGTTCCTATGGCTACACCTTC
>12|TRBJ2-1|NA|TRBV11-2|TRBD2
CASSFAGDEQFF
TGTGCCAGCAGCTTCGCGGGAGATGAGCAGTTCTTC
>17|TRBJ2-7|NA|TRBV24-1|TRBD1
CATSDSTGGRGSYEQYF
TGTGCCACCAGTGATTCGACAGGGGGACGCGGCTCCTACGAGCAGTACTTC
>15|TRBJ1-6|NA|TRBV3-1/TRBV3-2|TRBD1
CASSQGVGTVSPLHF
TGTGCCAGCAGCCAAGGAGTAGGGACAGTCTCACCCCTCCACTTT
>13|TRBJ2-7|NA|TRBV20-1|NA
CSASGGLDYEQYF
TGCAGTGCTAGTGGCGGCCTAGACTACGAGCAGTACTTC
>16|TRBJ2-3|NA|TRBV24-1|TRBD1
CATSDPGTAGRDTQYF
TGTGCCACCAGTGATCCCGGGACAGCTGGCAGGGATACGCAGTATTTT
>12|TRBJ2-5|once|TRBV15|NA
CATSRDDRTQYF
TGTGCCACCAGCAGAGACGACAGAACCCAGTACTTC
>14|TRBJ1-3|NA|TRBV11-2|NA
CASSFNPHGGGLYF
TGTGCCAGCAGCTTCAATCCCCACGGCGGGGGGCTGTATTTT
>13|TRBJ1-4|NA|TRBV14|NA
CASSRGPNEKLFF
TGTGCCAGCAGTCGAGGTCCCAATGAAAAACTGTTTTTT
>12|TRBJ1-6|NA|TRBV5-1|TRBD1
CASQGVRSPLHF
TGCGCCAGCCAGGGGGTAAGGTCACCCCTCCACTTT
>15|TRBJ1-4|NA|TRBV5-5|NA
CASSLGQGLNEKLFF
TGTGCCAGCAGCTTGGGGCAGGGACTTAATGAAAAACTGTTTTTT
>15|TRBJ2-3|NA|TRBV7-2|TRBD1
CASNRPGQGEYTQYF
TGTGCCAGCAACCGACCGGGACAGGGAGAGTATACGCAGTATTTT
>18|TRBJ2-6|NA|TRBV7-2|TRBD2
CASSPPSGHISGANVLTF
TGTGCCAGCAGCCCCCCTAGCGGGCATATCTCTGGGGCCAACGTCCTGACTTTC
>15|TRBJ2-2|NA|TRBV5-6|TRBD1
CASSLGPGGTGELFF
TGTGCCAGCAGCTTGGGTCCAGGGGGCACCGGGGAGCTGTTTTTT
>12|TRBJ1-4|NA|TRBV7-2|NA
CASSGGWEKLFF
TGTGCCAGCAGCGGCGGTTGGGAAAAACTGTTTTTT
>13|TRBJ1-2|NA|TRBV14|NA
CASSQDGVRGYTF
TGTGCCAGCAGCCAAGACGGTGTCCGAGGCTACACCTTC
>14|TRBJ2-1|NA|TRBV28|NA
CASTENRDWAEQFF
TGTGCCAGCACCGAAAACAGGGATTGGGCTGAGCAGTTCTTC
>13|TRBJ2-5|NA|TRBV29-1|TRBD1
CSVRDRVQETQYF
TGCAGCGTTAGAGACAGGGTCCAAGAGACCCAGTACTTC
>15|TRBJ1-5|NA|TRBV27|TRBD1
CASSSGQGAMGPQHF
TGTGCCAGCAGTTCTGGTCAGGGGGCAATGGGGCCCCAGCATTTT
>19|TRBJ2-1|NA|TRBV7-3|TRBD2
CASSPGRVAGEGSYNEQFF
TGTGCCAGCAGCCCCGGTCGGGTAGCGGGAGAAGGCTCCTACAATGAGCAGTTCTTC
>12|TRBJ1-1|NA|TRBV29-1|NA
CSLQGGGREAFF
TGCAGCCTCCAAGGGGGGGGACGTGAAGCTTTCTTT